Listed here are 30 T cell receptor beta chains from one sample, sequenced in a study of a mutant IDH1 vaccine in newly diagnosed glioma. Only in-frame clones appear in the TCRdb table, and some are missing; sequencing was by immunoSEQ multiplex PCR. The data show 50,000 to 75,000 clones, approximately 80% seen once. For these TCRs, the target antigens are not known. Time point: week 11, during vaccination. Mutant IDH1 20-mer peptide, at 300 ug, made up each vaccine dose, with topical imiquimod. This specimen consisted of PBMCs, obtained from a glioma patient whose treatment included an IDH1 peptide vaccine. These receptors were taken from a man aged 50-60 years with glioma.

This sequence joins TRBV27 and TRBJ1-2, with D unclear. Trimming cost V 0 bases and J 3 bases, with 8 bases left between them. CDR3 length: 14 residues. CDR1 and CDR2 (germline): MNHEY, SMNVEV (reference sequence). Here the CDR3 reads CASSLSSGYYGYTF. CDR3 in DNA: TGTGCCAGCAGTTTATCATCCGGGTACTATGGCTACACCTTC.

By share, this clone ranks as medium-sized. The chain uses TRBV30 and TRBJ1-1; no clear D. Between the trimmed V and J ends, which lost 3 bases and 1 base, there was a span of 9 bases. CDR3 length: 13 amino acids. Germline V lookup: CDR1 GTSNPN, CDR2 SVGIG (reference sequence). CDR3 sequence: CAWRARRNTEAFF. In DNA form, the CDR3 reads TGTGCCTGGAGGGCCAGGAGGAACACTGAAGCTTTCTTT.

This clone has more than one count but fewer than ten. The chain links TRBV28 to TRBJ1-4; 7 bases are a match to TRBD1. The CDR3 spans 14 residues. The V gene end was trimmed by 8 bases and the J gene end by 6 bases; junction bases not matched to a gene: 9. The V gene's germline CDR1 is MDHEN and CDR2 SYDVKM. The CDR3: CASFTGVGDEKLFF. The CDR3 DNA sequence: TGTGCCAGCTTTACAGGGGTTGGGGATGAAAAACTGTTTTTT.

The chain uses TRBV6-5 and TRBJ2-1, with D hard to call. Germline V gives CDR1 MNHEY, CDR2 SVGAGI. The CDR3 sequence is 11 residues long. V lost 4 bases, J lost 3 bases, and 1 base lay in between. DNA of the CDR3: TGTGCCAGCAGTTTCTACAATGAGCAGTTCTTC. Amino acids: CASSFYNEQFF.

The chain combines TRBV27 with TRBJ2-7; TRBD1 is a possible D gene (5 bases). CDR3 length: 16 residues. The V gene's germline CDR1 is MNHEY and CDR2 SMNVEV (reference sequence). V was trimmed by 1 base and J by 2 bases, leaving 15 bases between them. This CDR3 reads CASSLFGGAVTYEQYF. The CDR3 DNA reads TGTGCCAGCAGTTTATTTGGTGGGGCCGTGACCTACGAGCAGTACTTC.

The chain recombines TRBV5-1 with TRBJ2-5; D is unresolved. This CDR3 has 15 amino acids. CDR1 SGHRS and CDR2 YFSETQ come from the germline V gene. The V end lost 0 bases, the J end lost 3 bases, and 12 bases lay between the germline ends. This chain's CDR3 is CASSLDRPKKETQYF. In nucleotides, the CDR3 is TGCGCCAGCAGCTTGGATCGACCGAAAAAAGAGACCCAGTACTTC.

J is TRBJ2-3 and V is TRBV5-1; weak D call: TRBD1 (6 bases). This CDR3 is 15 amino acids long. Trimming cost V 2 bases and J 6 bases, with 16 bases left between them. CDR1 SGHRS and CDR2 YFSETQ come from the germline V gene. Here the CDR3 reads CASSLGGPTGDTQYF. The CDR3, as DNA: TGCGCCAGCAGCTTAGGGGGACCAACTGGGGATACGCAGTATTTT.

This sequence joins TRBV11-2 and TRBJ2-7; TRBD1 aligns across 9 bases. The V gene end was trimmed by 6 bases and the J gene end by 2 bases; junction bases not matched to a gene: 8. The CDR3 has 15 amino acids. The germline gives CDR1 SGHAT, CDR2 FQNNGV. DNA for the CDR3: TGTGCCAGCAGAAGCCCCCGGGACAGGGCCTACGAGCAGTACTTC. Residues: CASRSPRDRAYEQYF. Using reference TRBV11-2 and TRBJ2-7 for the parts outside the CDR3, the full variable domain is EAGVAQSPRYKIIEKRQSVAFWCNPISGHATLYWYQQILGQGPKLLIQFQNNGVVDDSQLPKDRFSAERLKGVDSTLKIQPAKLEDSAVYLCASRSPRDRAYEQYFGPGTRLTVT.

This clone has only a few counts. The chain employs TRBV2 and TRBJ1-1, with D possibly TRBD1 on 6 matching bases. Trimming removed 8 bases from V and 3 bases from J, with 16 bases in between. CDR3 length equals 14 residues. In germline, CDR1 is SNHLY, CDR2 FYNNEI. The chain's CDR3 is CASYKPSGDTEAFF. CDR3 bases: TGTGCCAGCTATAAGCCATCAGGGGACACTGAAGCTTTCTTT.

This clone has just a few counts. The rearrangement links TRBV2 to TRBJ2-1; D unclear. This CDR3 contains 13 residues. From germline, CDR1 is SNHLY and CDR2 FYNNEI. Trimming stripped 0 bases from V and 8 bases from J, with 8 bases between. The CDR3 loop is CASSEARVHEQFF. CDR3 DNA: TGTGCCAGCAGTGAAGCAAGGGTCCATGAGCAGTTCTTC.

The rearrangement uses TRBV2 and TRBJ2-1; possible D gene TRBD1, 6 bases. Deletions cut 7 bases from V and 2 bases from J, with 9 bases between. CDR3 length: 13 residues. Germline V lookup: CDR1 SNHLY, CDR2 FYNNEI. This chain's CDR3 is CASTRGPYNEQFF. As DNA, the CDR3 is TGTGCCAGCACCAGGGGCCCCTACAATGAGCAGTTCTTC.

This clone was seen only once. CDR3 in amino acids: CAISESKGTSADNEQFF. In DNA form, the CDR3 reads TGTGCCATCAGTGAGTCGAAGGGGACTAGCGCCGACAATGAGCAGTTCTTC. This sequence joins TRBV10-3 and TRBJ2-1; 10 nucleotides align to TRBD2. Germline values: CDR1 ENHRY, CDR2 SYGVKD. The CDR3 extends over 17 amino acids. V trimming: 0 bases; J trimming: 5 bases; junction bases outside the gene matches: 7.

This chain links TRBV5-1 with TRBJ2-1; 12 bases map to TRBD2. Unmatched junction bases numbered 5, after V lost 0 bases and J lost 7 bases. The CDR3 consists of 16 residues. Germline V gives CDR1 SGHRS, CDR2 YFSETQ. The CDR3 sequence: CASSLVLAGGINEQFF. The CDR3 DNA reads TGCGCCAGCAGCTTGGTTCTAGCGGGAGGGATTAATGAGCAGTTCTTC.

This clone appeared a few times. The chain combines TRBV13 with TRBJ2-1; TRBD1 is a possible D gene (5 bases). The CDR3 sequence is 15 residues long. V dropped 4 bases and J dropped 9 bases, with 19 bases sitting between them. The germline V gene has CDR1 PRHDT and CDR2 FYEKMQ (reference sequence). CDR3 coding DNA: TGTGCCAGCAGCTCCAAATACCAGGGTTTGGGTGAGCAGTTCTTC. It translates to CASSSKYQGLGEQFF. The variable domain in full, with the rest retrieved from reference TRBV13 and TRBJ2-1, is AAGVIQSPRHLIKEKRETATLKCYPIPRHDTVYWYQQGPGQDPQFLISFYEKMQSDKGSIPDRFSAQQFSDYHSELNMSSLELGDSALYFCASSSKYQGLGEQFFGPGTRLTVL.

V usage is TRBV27 and J usage is TRBJ2-7; D is undetermined. The CDR3 sequence is 16 residues long. CDR1 is MNHEY, CDR2 SMNVEV, per germline (reference sequence). V dropped 0 bases and J dropped 1 base, with 13 bases sitting between them. The CDR3 region is CASSLSPWADSYEQYF. CDR3 coding DNA: TGTGCCAGCAGTTTATCCCCTTGGGCGGATTCCTACGAGCAGTACTTC.

J is TRBJ1-6 and V is TRBV7-3; D gene ambiguous. CDR3 length equals 14 residues. V lost 5 bases to trimming and J lost 9 bases, with 14 bases between them. Germline V lookup: CDR1 SGHTA, CDR2 FQGTGA. Here the CDR3 reads CASSPSVGGSPLHF. CDR3 nucleotide sequence: TGTGCCAGCAGCCCGTCCGTAGGCGGTTCACCCCTCCACTTT.

The chain links TRBV18 to TRBJ1-5, with a possible D match to TRBD1 (5 bases). Trimming left V 6 bases short and J 0 bases short, with 15 bases between. Germline lookup yields CDR1 KGHSH and CDR2 LQKENI. This CDR3 region has 16 residues. The CDR3 loop reads CASSPNGAYSNQPQHF. The CDR3 nucleotides are TGTGCCAGCTCGCCTAACGGGGCTTATAGCAATCAGCCCCAGCATTTT.

This clone was counted a single time. V usage is TRBV14 and J usage is TRBJ2-5, with a tentative D call TRBD2 (6 bases). This CDR3 spans 13 amino acids. From germline, CDR1 is SGHDN and CDR2 FVKESK. Trimming removed 5 bases at V and 7 bases at J, with 14 bases between. As DNA, the CDR3 is TGTGCCAGCAGCGATCTAATGGAGGGGACCCAGTACTTC. Its translation: CASSDLMEGTQYF. The full variable domain, completed using reference TRBV14 and TRBJ2-5, is EAGVTQFPSHSVIEKGQTVTLRCDPISGHDNLYWYRRVMGKEIKFLLHFVKESKQDESGMPNNRFLAERTGGTYSTLKVQPAELEDSGVYFCASSDLMEGTQYFGPGTRLLVL.

This clone was counted a single time. The CDR3 region is CASSIGATEAFF. In DNA form, the CDR3 reads TGTGCCAGTAGTATAGGGGCCACTGAAGCTTTCTTT. The chain has TRBV19 and TRBJ1-1; unclear D gene. The CDR3 runs 12 residues. Germline-derived CDR1 and CDR2 are LNHDA and SQIVND (reference sequence). The V gene lost 1 base and the J gene lost 4 bases, with 4 bases spanning the gap.

The chain couples TRBV19 to TRBJ1-5, with D possibly being TRBD1 (6 bases). The CDR3 has 14 amino acids. Germline lookup yields CDR1 LNHDA and CDR2 SQIVND (reference sequence). Here the CDR3 DNA reads TGTGTCCAGACAGGCGCGTATAGCAATCAGCCCCAGCATTTT. It yields the protein CVQTGAYSNQPQHF.

The chain is built from TRBV10-3 and TRBJ2-7; D remains ambiguous. The CDR3 contains 12 residues. V was clipped by 3 bases and J by 3 bases, with 6 bases between them. Germline-derived CDR1 and CDR2 are ENHRY and SYGVKD. The CDR3 region is CAISEGHYEQYF. The CDR3 nucleotides are TGTGCCATCAGTGAAGGCCACTACGAGCAGTACTTC.

This chain connects TRBV15 to TRBJ2-7, with D perhaps matching TRBD1 (6 bases). The CDR3 is 13 amino acids. Germline assignment: CDR1 LNHNV and CDR2 YYDKDF (reference sequence). Trimming stripped 6 bases from V and 5 bases from J, with 14 bases between. The CDR3 is CATRSPGVNEQYF. As DNA, the CDR3 is TGTGCCACCAGATCACCAGGGGTCAACGAGCAGTACTTC.

The V gene is TRBV6-1, the J gene TRBJ1-3; D might be TRBD1 (5 bases). The CDR3 length is 16 residues. The V end lost 3 bases, the J end lost 6 bases, and 18 bases lay between the germline ends. CDR1 is MNHNS, CDR2 SASEGT, per germline. The CDR3 sequence: CASSDPPRGLSNTIYF. CDR3 DNA: TGTGCCAGCAGTGACCCCCCGAGGGGCCTCTCAAACACCATATATTTT.

CDR3: CASSSRLSSYEQYF. The DNA for the CDR3 is TGTGCCAGCAGTAGTCGTCTGAGCTCCTACGAGCAGTACTTC. The chain employs TRBV27 and TRBJ2-7, with D unclear. Trimming cost V 5 bases and J 0 bases, with 11 bases left between them. CDR1 MNHEY and CDR2 SMNVEV come from the germline V gene (reference sequence). This CDR3 spans 14 amino acids.

The chain carries TRBV5-1 and TRBJ2-3; 7 bases fit TRBD2. The junction had 4 bases not matched to a gene; V was cut back by 5 bases and J by 1 base. CDR1 and CDR2 from the germline V gene are SGHRS and YFSETQ. The CDR3 consists of 14 residues. The chain's CDR3 is CASRGGTRTDTQYF. CDR3 nucleotides: TGCGCCAGCAGGGGAGGGACTCGCACAGATACGCAGTATTTT. The full variable domain, rest sourced from reference TRBV5-1 and TRBJ2-3, is KAGVTQTPRYLIKTRGQQVTLSCSPISGHRSVSWYQQTPGQGLQFLFEYFSETQRNKGNFPGRFSGRQFSNSRSEMNVSTLELGDSALYLCASRGGTRTDTQYFGPGTRLTVL.

The gene calls are TRBV10-3 and TRBJ2-7; 9 bases are shared with TRBD1. Unmatched junction bases numbered 12, after V lost 7 bases and J lost 5 bases. Per germline, CDR1 ENHRY and CDR2 SYGVKD. The CDR3 covers 15 residues. The CDR3 spells CAIMASRTGADEQYF. CDR3 DNA sequence: TGTGCCATCATGGCCAGCCGGACAGGGGCCGACGAGCAGTACTTC.

The V gene is TRBV29-1, the J gene TRBJ2-1; no clear D gene. V was shortened by 5 bases and J by 9 bases, with 14 bases between the two germline ends. In germline, CDR1 is SQVTM, CDR2 ANQGSEA. The CDR3 contains 12 residues. The CDR3 sequence is CSVLFGPSEQFF. DNA for the CDR3: TGCAGCGTTTTGTTTGGACCTAGTGAGCAGTTCTTC.

This sequence joins TRBV5-1 and TRBJ1-4; D call uncertain. The CDR3 spans 13 residues. Trimming pared 5 bases from V and 3 bases from J, leaving 8 bases between. CDR1 is SGHRS, CDR2 YFSETQ, per germline. The CDR3 is CASRSPANEKLFF. The CDR3 DNA reads as TGCGCCAGCAGAAGCCCAGCTAATGAAAAACTGTTTTTT.

The chain uses TRBV7-9 and TRBJ2-7; D is possibly TRBD1 or TRBD2 (5 bases each). CDR3 length: 11 residues. Germline V lookup: CDR1 SEHNR, CDR2 FQNEAQ (reference sequence). Trimming cost V 3 bases and J 5 bases, with 5 bases left between them. The CDR3 is CASSLGDEQYF. The CDR3 region has the DNA TGTGCCAGCAGCTTGGGGGACGAGCAGTACTTC.

This chain uses TRBV14 with TRBJ1-5, with D possibly being TRBD1 (6 bases). CDR1 SGHDN and CDR2 FVKESK come from the germline V gene. There are 14 residues in the CDR3. V was pared by 4 bases and J by 5 bases, with 12 bases between. In DNA, the CDR3 is TGTGCCAGCAGCCCGACAGGATATGATCAGCCCCAGCATTTT. This sequence encodes CASSPTGYDQPQHF.